This T cell receptor beta chain was obtained from a study of control samples from healthy donors and cancer patients. The repertoire was sequenced with immunoSEQ multiplex PCR; TCRdb's copy has only in-frame clones and lacks some. Counted here are about 130,000 clones, approximately 90% occurring once; the ten biggest clones make up 2% to 2.5%. After removal of 3 bases from V and 6 bases from J, the junction contained 5 bases not matched to a gene. The CDR3 contains 14 residues. Germline assignment: CDR1 MNHEY and CDR2 SMNVEV (reference sequence). The chain recombines TRBV27 with TRBJ1-2, with 9 bases that match TRBD1. Sequenced material: blood. The TCR originated in a woman aged 50 to 60 in good health. This chain's CDR3 is CASSFRRTGDGYTF. DNA of the CDR3: TGTGCCAGCAGTTTTCGACGGACAGGGGATGGCTACACCTTC.